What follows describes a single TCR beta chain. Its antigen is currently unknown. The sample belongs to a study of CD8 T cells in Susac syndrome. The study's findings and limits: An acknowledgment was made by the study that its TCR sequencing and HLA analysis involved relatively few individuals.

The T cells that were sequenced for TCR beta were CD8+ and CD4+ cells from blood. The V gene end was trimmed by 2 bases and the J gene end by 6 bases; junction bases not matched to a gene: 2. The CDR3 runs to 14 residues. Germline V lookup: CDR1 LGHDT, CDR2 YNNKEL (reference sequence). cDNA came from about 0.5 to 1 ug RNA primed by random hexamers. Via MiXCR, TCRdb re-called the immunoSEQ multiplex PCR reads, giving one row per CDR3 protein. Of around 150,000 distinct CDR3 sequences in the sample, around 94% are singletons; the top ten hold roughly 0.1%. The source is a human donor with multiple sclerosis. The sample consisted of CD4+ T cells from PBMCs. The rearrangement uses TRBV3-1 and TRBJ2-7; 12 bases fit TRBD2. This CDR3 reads CASSQSLAGGEQYF. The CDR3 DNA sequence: TGTGCCAGCAGCCAATCACTAGCGGGAGGCGAGCAGTACTTC.